The 8 T cell receptor beta chains below were found in one sample sequenced in a study of a mutant IDH1 vaccine in newly diagnosed glioma. Their antigen targets remain unknown. Only in-frame clones appear in the TCRdb table, and some are missing; sequencing was by immunoSEQ multiplex PCR. The sample includes around 55,000 clones, about four fifths of them seen just once. Time point indicated: week 23, last vaccination. The vaccine gave 300 ug of a 20-mer mutant IDH1 peptide subcutaneously per dose. Source: PBMCs, taken from a glioma patient whose treatment included an IDH1 peptide vaccine. The origin of the receptors is a man aged 35 to 55 with glioma.

The V call is TRBV5-6, the J call TRBJ1-2; possible D gene TRBD1, 6 bases. V was clipped by 3 bases and J by 4 bases, with 16 bases between them. CDR1 and CDR2 (germline): SGHDT, YYEEEE. The CDR3 loop spans 15 amino acids. CDR3 DNA: TGTGCCAGCAGCTATCACAGGGAGGAGGGCTATGGCTACACCTTC. It codes for CASSYHREEGYGYTF.

This chain connects TRBV5-6 to TRBJ1-2; D is unresolved. This CDR3 is 13 amino acids long. The V end lost 7 bases, the J end lost 2 bases, and 12 bases lay between the germline ends. CDR1 and CDR2 (germline): SGHDT, YYEEEE. The CDR3 spells CASRWGENYGYTF. DNA for the CDR3: TGTGCCAGCCGGTGGGGTGAAAACTATGGCTACACCTTC.

The chain employs TRBV5-1 and TRBJ1-2, with a tentative D call TRBD1 (5 bases). Trimming stripped 2 bases from V and 5 bases from J, with 16 bases between. Per germline, CDR1 SGHRS and CDR2 YFSETQ. The CDR3 totals 15 residues. The DNA of the CDR3 is TGCGCCAGCAGCTTTGGAGGGGATGTGCGTTATGGCTACACCTTC. It specifies CASSFGGDVRYGYTF.

The rearrangement uses TRBV7-6 and TRBJ2-2, with D possibly being TRBD2 (5 bases). Germline V lookup: CDR1 SGHVS, CDR2 FNYEAQ. V lost 4 bases and J lost 2, with 8 bases in between. The CDR3 has 14 residues. The CDR3 nucleotides read TGTGCCAGCAGCTCATGGACTAACACCGGGGAGCTGTTTTTT. Translated: CASSSWTNTGELFF.

The chain is built from TRBV5-6 and TRBJ1-2; D is unclear. With 1 base removed from V and 13 bases from J, the gap between germline ends came to 11 bases. Per germline, CDR1 SGHDT and CDR2 YYEEEE. The CDR3 length is 11 residues. The chain's CDR3 is CASSLSFGCTF. CDR3 nucleotide sequence: TGTGCCAGCAGCTTGTCCTTCGGGTGCACCTTC.

The chain links TRBV4-1 to TRBJ2-7; the D gene is possibly TRBD1 (5 bases). Deletions cut 3 bases from V and 2 bases from J, with 20 bases between. Per germline, CDR1 MGHRA and CDR2 YSYEKL. The CDR3 sequence is 17 residues long. The CDR3 DNA reads as TGCGCCAGCAGCCATACCTTCGGAAAGGGGAATACCTACGAGCAGTACTTC. Translating it yields CASSHTFGKGNTYEQYF.

The chain combines TRBV27 with TRBJ2-3; D assignment may be TRBD1 or TRBD2 (5 bases each). The CDR3 consists of 15 residues. Germline V gene lookup returns CDR1 MNHEY and CDR2 SMNVEV (reference sequence). Deletions cut 2 bases from V and 2 bases from J, with 11 bases between. Written as DNA, the CDR3 is TGTGCCAGCAGTTTACGCTGGGGGTACACAGATACGCAGTATTTT. This translates into CASSLRWGYTDTQYF.

The rearrangement uses TRBV4-2 and TRBJ1-4, with D unclear. V was cut by 0 bases and J by 0 bases, with 8 bases left in between. The CDR3 covers 16 residues. From germline, CDR1 is LGHNA and CDR2 YNFKEQ. CDR3 in amino acids: CASSQDGSATNEKLFF. The CDR3 region has the DNA TGTGCCAGCAGCCAAGATGGGTCAGCAACTAATGAAAAACTGTTTTTT.